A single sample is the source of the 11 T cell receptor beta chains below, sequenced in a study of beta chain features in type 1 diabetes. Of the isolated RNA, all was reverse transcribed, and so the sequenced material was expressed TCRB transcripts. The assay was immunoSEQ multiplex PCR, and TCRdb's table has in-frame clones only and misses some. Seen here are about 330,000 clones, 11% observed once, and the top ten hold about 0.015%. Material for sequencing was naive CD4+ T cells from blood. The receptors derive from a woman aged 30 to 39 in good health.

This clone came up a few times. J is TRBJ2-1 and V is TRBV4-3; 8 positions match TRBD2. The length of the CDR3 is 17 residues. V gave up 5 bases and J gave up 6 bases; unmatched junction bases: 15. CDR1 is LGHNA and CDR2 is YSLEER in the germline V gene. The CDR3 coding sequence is TGCGCCAGCAGCAAAAAATATAATAGCGGGAATATCAATGAGCAGTTCTTC. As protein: CASSKKYNSGNINEQFF.

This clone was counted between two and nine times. CDR3 nucleotides: TGTGCCAGCTCACCAGAACAGGGGAAGACAGATACGCAGTATTTT. Protein: CASSPEQGKTDTQYF. This chain joins TRBV18 and TRBJ2-3; 7 bases are a match to TRBD1. The CDR3 sequence is 15 residues long. Germline loops: CDR1 KGHSH, CDR2 LQKENI. V shed 2 bases and J 3 bases; nucleotides not matched to a gene: 5.

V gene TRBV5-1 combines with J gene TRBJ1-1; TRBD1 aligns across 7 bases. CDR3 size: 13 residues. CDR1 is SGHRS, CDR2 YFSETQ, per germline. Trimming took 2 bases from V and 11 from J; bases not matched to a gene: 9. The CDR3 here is CASSLGQGVEAFF. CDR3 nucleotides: TGCGCCAGCAGCTTAGGGCAGGGGGTAGAGGCTTTCTTT.

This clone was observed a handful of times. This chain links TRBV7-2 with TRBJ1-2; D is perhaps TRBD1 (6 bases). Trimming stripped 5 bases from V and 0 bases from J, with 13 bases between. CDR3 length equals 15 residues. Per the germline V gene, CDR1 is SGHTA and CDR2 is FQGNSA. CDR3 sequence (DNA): TGTGCCAGCAGCCCTAGTTGGACAGCTAACTATGGCTACACCTTC. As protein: CASSPSWTANYGYTF.

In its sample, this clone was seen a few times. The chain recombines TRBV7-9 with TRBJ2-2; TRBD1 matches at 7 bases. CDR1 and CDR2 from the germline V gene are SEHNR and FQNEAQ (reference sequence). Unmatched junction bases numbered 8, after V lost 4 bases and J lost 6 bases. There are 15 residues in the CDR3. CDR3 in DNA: TGTGCCAGCAGCTCCGACAGGGAGTGGGCCGGGGAGCTGTTTTTT. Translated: CASSSDREWAGELFF.

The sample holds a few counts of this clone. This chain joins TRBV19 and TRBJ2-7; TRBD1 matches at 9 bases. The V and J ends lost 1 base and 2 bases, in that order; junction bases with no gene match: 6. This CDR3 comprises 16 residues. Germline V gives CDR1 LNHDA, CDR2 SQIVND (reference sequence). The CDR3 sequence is CASSIAGTGSAYEQYF. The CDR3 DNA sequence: TGTGCCAGTAGTATAGCCGGGACAGGGTCCGCCTACGAGCAGTACTTC. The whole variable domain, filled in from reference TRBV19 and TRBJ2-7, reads DGGITQSPKYLFRKEGQNVTLSCEQNLNHDAMYWYRQDPGQGLRLIYYSQIVNDFQKGDIAEGYSVSREKKESFPLTVTSAQKNPTAFYLCASSIAGTGSAYEQYFGPGTRLTVT.

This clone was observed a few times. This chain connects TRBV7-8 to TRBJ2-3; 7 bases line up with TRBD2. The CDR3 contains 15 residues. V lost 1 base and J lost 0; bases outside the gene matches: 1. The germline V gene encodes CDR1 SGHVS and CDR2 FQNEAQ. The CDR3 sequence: CASSLDGRSTDTQYF. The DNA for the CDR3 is TGTGCCAGCAGCTTAGACGGGAGGAGCACAGATACGCAGTATTTT.

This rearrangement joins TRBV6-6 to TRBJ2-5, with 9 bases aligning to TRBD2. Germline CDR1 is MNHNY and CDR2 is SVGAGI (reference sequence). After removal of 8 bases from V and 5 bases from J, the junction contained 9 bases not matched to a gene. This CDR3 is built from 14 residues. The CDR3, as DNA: TGTGCCAGCCGACCCTTAGCGGGAGATGAGACCCAGTACTTC. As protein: CASRPLAGDETQYF.

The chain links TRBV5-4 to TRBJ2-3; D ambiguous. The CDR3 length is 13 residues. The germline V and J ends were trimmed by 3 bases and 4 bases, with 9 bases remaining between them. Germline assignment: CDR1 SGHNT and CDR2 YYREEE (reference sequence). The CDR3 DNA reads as TGTGCCAGCAGCTCTCTGGCTTCAGATACGCAGTATTTT. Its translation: CASSSLASDTQYF.

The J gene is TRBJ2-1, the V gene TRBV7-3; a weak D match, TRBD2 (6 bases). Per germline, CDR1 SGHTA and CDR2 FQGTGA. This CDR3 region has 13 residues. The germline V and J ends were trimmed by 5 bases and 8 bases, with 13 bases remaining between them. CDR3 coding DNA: TGTGCCAGCAGCGGAACTAGCTATGATGAGCAGTTCTTC. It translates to CASSGTSYDEQFF.

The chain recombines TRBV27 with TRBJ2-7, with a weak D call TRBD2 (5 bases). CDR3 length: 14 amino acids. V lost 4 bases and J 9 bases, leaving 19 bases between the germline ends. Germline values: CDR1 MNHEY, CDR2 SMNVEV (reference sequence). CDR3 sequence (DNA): TGTGCCAGCAGTTCATCACTAACGCGACTACGGCAGTACTTC. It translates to CASSSSLTRLRQYF.